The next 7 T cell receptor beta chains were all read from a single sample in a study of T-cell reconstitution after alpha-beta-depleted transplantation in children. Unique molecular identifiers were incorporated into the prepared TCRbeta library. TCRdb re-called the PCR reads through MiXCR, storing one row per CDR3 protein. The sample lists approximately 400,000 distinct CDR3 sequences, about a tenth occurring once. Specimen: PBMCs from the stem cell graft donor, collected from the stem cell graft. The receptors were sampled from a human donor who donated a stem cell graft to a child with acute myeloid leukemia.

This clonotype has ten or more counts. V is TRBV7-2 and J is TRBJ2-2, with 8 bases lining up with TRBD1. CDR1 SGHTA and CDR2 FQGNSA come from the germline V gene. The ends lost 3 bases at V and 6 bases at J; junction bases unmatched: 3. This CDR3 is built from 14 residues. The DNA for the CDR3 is TGTGCCAGCAGCTTCGTCAGGGGGCCCGGGGAGCTGTTTTTT. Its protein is CASSFVRGPGELFF. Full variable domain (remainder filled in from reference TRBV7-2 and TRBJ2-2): GAGVSQSPSNKVTEKGKDVELRCDPISGHTALYWYRQSLGQGLEFLIYFQGNSAPDKSGLPSDRFSAERTGGSVSTLTIQRTQQEDSAVYLCASSFVRGPGELFFGEGSRLTVL.

CDR3 nucleotides: TGTGCCAGCAGCCCATCCTCCGGAGCGGGTTCTTACAATGAGCAGTTCTTC. Protein: CASSPSSGAGSYNEQFF. The J gene is TRBJ2-1, the V gene TRBV14; tentatively, D is TRBD2 (6 bases). Germline lookup yields CDR1 SGHDN and CDR2 FVKESK. The CDR3 extends over 17 amino acids. V was cut by 4 bases and J by 4 bases, with 20 bases left in between.

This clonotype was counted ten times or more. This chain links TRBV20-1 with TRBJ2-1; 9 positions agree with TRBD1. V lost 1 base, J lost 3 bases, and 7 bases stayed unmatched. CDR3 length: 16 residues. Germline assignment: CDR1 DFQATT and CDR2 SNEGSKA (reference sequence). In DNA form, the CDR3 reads TGCAGTGCTAGAGGTTCCGGGACAGGGCTCTACAATGAGCAGTTCTTC. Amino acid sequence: CSARGSGTGLYNEQFF.

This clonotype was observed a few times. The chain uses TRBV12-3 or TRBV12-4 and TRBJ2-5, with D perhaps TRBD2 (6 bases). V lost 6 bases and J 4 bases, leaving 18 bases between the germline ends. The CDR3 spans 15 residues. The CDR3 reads CASSLTSTPIETQYF. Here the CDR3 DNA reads TGTGCCAGCAGCTTGACTAGTACCCCCATAGAGACCCAGTACTTC.

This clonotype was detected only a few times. CDR3 sequence (DNA): TGTGCCAGCAGTTACGGGTTCCCAGATACGCAGTATTTT. Residues: CASSYGFPDTQYF. V is TRBV6-5 and J is TRBJ2-3; no clear D gene. Germline CDR1 MNHEY, CDR2 SVGAGI. The V end was cut by 2 bases, the J end by 4 bases, with 7 bases between. The CDR3 has 13 residues.

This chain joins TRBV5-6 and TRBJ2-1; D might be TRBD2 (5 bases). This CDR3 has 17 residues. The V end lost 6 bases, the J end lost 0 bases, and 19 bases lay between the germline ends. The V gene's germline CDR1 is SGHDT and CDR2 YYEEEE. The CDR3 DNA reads TGTGCCAGCATCGGGAAAGAGGGCATTCGCTCCTACAATGAGCAGTTCTTC. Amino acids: CASIGKEGIRSYNEQFF.

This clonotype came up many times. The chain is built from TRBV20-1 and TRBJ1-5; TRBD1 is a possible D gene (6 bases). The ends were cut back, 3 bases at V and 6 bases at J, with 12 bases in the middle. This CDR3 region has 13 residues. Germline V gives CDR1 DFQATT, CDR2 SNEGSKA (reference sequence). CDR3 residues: CSASSGVGQPQHF. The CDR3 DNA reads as TGCAGTGCTAGCTCAGGGGTCGGTCAGCCCCAGCATTTT.